The entry below gives a single T cell receptor beta chain sequence along with its context. The antigen is unknown. The sample belongs to a study of OX40 agonist ivuxolimab in advanced cancers. About the research overall: Patients were dosed with the agonistic anti-OX40 (CD134) antibody ivuxolimab. The group had a mean age of 60 years, ranged from about 20 to 90, and was 82.7% male. Broader study findings: The study did not work out the antigen specificity of the expanded peripheral T cells.

Baseline, cycle 4 day 1, and cycle 7 day 1 were the blood sampling points. The CDR3 is made up of 14 amino acids. Germline CDR1 and CDR2: MGHRA and YSYEKL. V was shortened by 1 base and J by 2 bases, with 8 bases between the two germline ends. The table came from immunoSEQ multiplex PCR; TCRdb's copy has only in-frame clones and leaves some out. The sample lists 100,000 or so clones, roughly 90% seen once, with 3% to 4% in the top ten. The input for sequencing was CD4+ or CD8+ T cells sorted from blood, taken in a trial of the OX40 agonist ivuxolimab. The TCR was taken from an adult with an advanced solid tumor such as melanoma, head and neck, liver or kidney cancer. The V call is TRBV4-1, the J call TRBJ1-1; D uncertain. As DNA, the CDR3 is TGCGCCAGCAGCCAAGTCCCGGACAACACTGAAGCTTTCTTT. Protein: CASSQVPDNTEAFF.